The sample holds a few counts of the clone carrying this TCR beta chain. This entry belongs to a study of blood T cell repertoires in COVID-19. This CDR3 has 16 residues. The V and J ends lost 3 bases and 4 bases respectively, with 16 bases between them. Germline CDR1 LNHDA, CDR2 SQIVND (reference sequence). TCRdb keeps only in-frame clones here, not all; method: immunoSEQ multiplex PCR. In the table there are more than 300,000 clones, about 89% of which are singletons. This rearrangement joins TRBV19 to TRBJ1-3; weak D call: TRBD1 (6 bases). Sequenced input: peripheral blood. The TCR comes from a woman in her twenties or thirties with COVID-19, enrolled during active disease. CDR3 sequence: CASSIGTTSIGNTIYF. The CDR3 bases are TGTGCCAGTAGTATCGGGACAACTTCCATCGGAAACACCATATATTTT.